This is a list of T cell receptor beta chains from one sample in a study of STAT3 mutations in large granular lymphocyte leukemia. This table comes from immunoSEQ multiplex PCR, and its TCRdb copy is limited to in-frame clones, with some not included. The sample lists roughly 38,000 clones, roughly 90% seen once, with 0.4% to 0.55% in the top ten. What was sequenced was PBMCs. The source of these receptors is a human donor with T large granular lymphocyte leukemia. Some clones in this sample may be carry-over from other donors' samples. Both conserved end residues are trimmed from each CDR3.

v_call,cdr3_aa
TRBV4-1,ASSLQGGTEAF
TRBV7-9,ASSFVLGETQY
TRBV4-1,ASSRDPITSYSDTQY
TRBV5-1,ASSRDRAVDEKLF
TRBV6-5,ASSSGTTTGELF
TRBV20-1,SSFTDTQY
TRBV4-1,ASSQIQGRSYGYT
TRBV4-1,ASSQERDSGTQY
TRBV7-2,ASRPPGGGYTEAF
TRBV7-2,ASSLSGALGANVLT
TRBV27,ASSFLISGGADTQY
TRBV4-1,ASAGGYEQF
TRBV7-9,ASSFVSGAKDTQY
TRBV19,ASSIGSRQSDLF
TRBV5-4,ASSYTPNTEAF
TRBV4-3,ASSQGQVDEQY
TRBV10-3,AISERVREINYGYT
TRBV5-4,ASSSPRSTQETQY
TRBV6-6,ASSYSGGIQAF
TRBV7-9,AITRASSYEQY
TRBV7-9,ASSFPGEDTQY
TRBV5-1,ASSLVGTQY
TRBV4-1,ASSQEGRGGNAEAF
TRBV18,ASSPTGAQETQY
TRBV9,ASSVAGREGTEAF
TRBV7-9,ASSSGQLASGANVLT
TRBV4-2,ASSQDGPGTGYT
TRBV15,ATSRAPGLAIYEQY
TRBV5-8,ASSPDNEKLF
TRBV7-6,ASKTGYNEQF
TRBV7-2,ASSLVQGDYGYT
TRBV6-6,ASRLGTPGGELF
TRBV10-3,AISEGALDPYNEQF
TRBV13,ASSLGPEQY
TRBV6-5,ASRGSSTDTQY
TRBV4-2,ASSQRDVSNQPQH
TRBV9,ASSVDGPGNTIY
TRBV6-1,ASSERDLSQETQY
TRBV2,ASNRARGEQY
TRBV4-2,ASSQDSQGDLRSGNTIY
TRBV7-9,ASSLWRGRAVQY
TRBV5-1,ASRGGQGADEKLF
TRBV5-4,ASSRDGPIMNTEAF
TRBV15,ATSRDLWLRGQGGDEQF
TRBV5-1,ASSSSYEQY
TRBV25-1,ASGRDNRAF
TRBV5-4,ASTISGTANYGYT
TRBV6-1,ASSGQANTEAF
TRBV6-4,ASSDGQGRGYT
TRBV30,AWSAGSYRGRWENQPQH
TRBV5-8,ASSIRDSQY
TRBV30,AWKLGPNNEKLF
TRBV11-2,ASREAYNEQF